These 16 T cell receptor beta chains share one sample of origin, sequenced in a study of T-cell memory formation after mild COVID-19. A single record per CDR3 protein comes from TCRdb applying MiXCR to the 5' RACE reads. Of fewer than 200,000 distinct CDR3 sequences listed, approximately 17% are singletons. Material for sequencing was PBMCs or a T cell subset sorted from them (not recorded which). The receptors derive from a young man who had mild COVID-19 (a few samples of this study predate the infection). Cell type and time point are not known.

This clonotype was recorded a few times. This rearrangement joins TRBV28 to TRBJ2-7; 7 positions match TRBD1. V shed 1 base and J 6 bases; nucleotides not matched to a gene: 3. CDR1 and CDR2 (germline): MDHEN, SYDVKM. The CDR3 totals 13 residues. The CDR3 here is CASSLFQGVEQYV. The CDR3 coding sequence is TGTGCCAGCAGTTTATTCCAGGGGGTCGAGCAGTACGTC.

The chain has TRBV12-5 and TRBJ1-2, with 12 nucleotides matching TRBD1. Germline CDR1 and CDR2: LGHNT and FRNRAP. The CDR3 length is 16 residues. Germline trimming cut 5 bases from V and 11 bases from J; bases unmatched to any gene: 15. CDR3 region: CASGLPLVPGQGAYTF. CDR3 nucleotide sequence: TGTGCTAGTGGTCTCCCACTCGTCCCGGGACAGGGGGCATACACCTTC.

The chain is built from TRBV5-1 and TRBJ1-1; a weak D match, TRBD1 (6 bases). The CDR3 is made up of 16 amino acids. Trimming removed 7 bases from V and 3 bases from J, with 22 bases in between. The germline V gene has CDR1 SGHRS and CDR2 YFSETQ. CDR3 in amino acids: CASSPQGGAGDTEAFF. As DNA, the CDR3 is TGCGCCAGCTCCCCCCAGGGAGGCGCAGGGGACACTGAAGCTTTCTTT. The full variable domain, in which reference TRBV5-1 and TRBJ1-1 provide the parts outside the CDR3, is KAGVTQTPRYLIKTRGQQVTLSCSPISGHRSVSWYQQTPGQGLQFLFEYFSETQRNKGNFPGRFSGRQFSNSRSEMNVSTLELGDSALYLCASSPQGGAGDTEAFFGQGTRLTVV.

J is TRBJ2-3 and V is TRBV5-1; no reliable D call. Germline V lookup: CDR1 SGHRS, CDR2 YFSETQ. The CDR3 totals 14 residues. V was clipped by 4 bases and J by 4 bases, with 13 bases between them. The CDR3 nucleotides are TGCGCCAGCAGCCACCGGCAACGCCCAGATACGCAGTATTTT. Protein sequence: CASSHRQRPDTQYF.

This clonotype has a count of ten or more. The chain couples TRBV12-3 or TRBV12-4 to TRBJ1-4; 7 bases align to TRBD1. V lost 2 bases to trimming and J lost 5 bases; unmatched junction nucleotides: 8. The CDR3 consists of 16 residues. The CDR3 DNA reads TGTGCCAGCAGTTTAAGCTCAGGGGGAGGGAATGAAAAACTGTTTTTT. This sequence encodes CASSLSSGGGNEKLFF.

This clonotype was observed a handful of times. V and J are TRBV5-1 and TRBJ2-2; 7 nucleotides line up with TRBD1. V shed 4 bases and J 1 base; nucleotides not matched to a gene: 4. The CDR3 is 15 amino acids. CDR1 and CDR2 from the germline V gene are SGHRS and YFSETQ. In DNA form, the CDR3 reads TGCGCCAGCAGCGACAGGGCCCGGAACACCGGGGAGCTGTTTTTT. This codes for CASSDRARNTGELFF.

This clonotype was observed a handful of times. V usage is TRBV5-1 and J usage is TRBJ2-2; 7 bases line up with TRBD1. V was pared by 4 bases and J by 0 bases, with 9 bases of the junction left unmatched. Per germline, CDR1 SGHRS and CDR2 YFSETQ. The CDR3 runs to 17 residues. The CDR3 region is CASSKALGTANTGELFF. CDR3 nucleotide sequence: TGCGCCAGCAGCAAAGCTCTCGGGACAGCGAACACCGGGGAGCTGTTTTTT.

This rearrangement joins TRBV7-2 to TRBJ1-2; TRBD1 aligns across 9 bases. Germline trimming cut 6 bases from V and 4 bases from J; bases unmatched to any gene: 6. The germline CDR1 and CDR2 sequences are SGHTA and FQGNSA. The CDR3 sequence is 14 residues long. The DNA of the CDR3 is TGTGCCAGCAGGGACGACAGGGGGTTCTATGGCTACACCTTC. This gives the protein CASRDDRGFYGYTF.

Here the CDR3 DNA reads TGTGCCAGCAGTTTAGGAACTAAGGACTATGGCTACACCTTC. Translated: CASSLGTKDYGYTF. J is TRBJ1-2 and V is TRBV12-3 or TRBV12-4; D gene uncertain. This CDR3 region has 14 residues. Deletions cut 1 base from V and 3 bases from J, with 9 bases between.

The chain has TRBV5-4 and TRBJ2-7; 9 bases are shared with TRBD1. V dropped 5 bases and J dropped 2; count of bases not matched to a gene: 5. CDR1 and CDR2 from the germline V gene are SGHNT and YYREEE (reference sequence). The CDR3 has 14 amino acids. The CDR3 bases are TGTGCCAGCAGTCGAAACAGGGGGCCCTACGAGCAGTACGTC. It is translated as CASSRNRGPYEQYV.

V gene TRBV5-4 combines with J gene TRBJ2-3; D is possibly TRBD1 or TRBD2 (5 bases each). The CDR3 covers 15 residues. Trimming took off 7 bases at V and 6 bases at J, with 21 bases between the two ends. CDR1 is SGHNT, CDR2 YYREEE, per germline (reference sequence). Here the CDR3 reads CASWNGANRRDTQYF. CDR3 nucleotides: TGTGCCAGCTGGAACGGGGCCAATAGGAGGGATACGCAGTATTTT. Variable domain in full (rest from reference TRBV5-4 and TRBJ2-3): ETGVTQSPTHLIKTRGQQVTLRCSSQSGHNTVSWYQQALGQGPQFIFQYYREEENGRGNFPPRFSGLQFPNYSSELNVNALELDDSALYLCASWNGANRRDTQYFGPGTRLTVL.

The chain is built from TRBV7-2 and TRBJ1-2; 7 bases fit TRBD1. This CDR3 has 15 amino acids. The V and J ends lost 5 bases and 7 bases, in that order; junction bases with no gene match: 13. Germline CDR1 and CDR2: SGHTA and FQGNSA. The CDR3 region has the DNA TGTGCCAGCAGCCTCTACAAGGACAGGTCTGGTGGCTACACCTTC. This codes for CASSLYKDRSGGYTF.

This clonotype was seen a few times. This rearrangement joins TRBV7-2 to TRBJ2-3; D may be TRBD2 (6 bases). This CDR3 has 15 amino acids. V gave up 3 bases and J gave up 10 bases, with 20 bases separating them. The germline V gene has CDR1 SGHTA and CDR2 FQGNSA. The CDR3 spells CASSFAWDSGDPQYF. The CDR3 DNA is TGTGCCAGCAGCTTCGCTTGGGACTCTGGGGATCCGCAGTATTTT.

This chain joins TRBV7-6 and TRBJ2-1; 8 bases line up with TRBD1. The CDR3 is 17 residues long. The J segment lost 0 bases and the V segment lost 5 bases, leaving 9 bases of the junction unmatched. The germline CDR1 and CDR2 sequences are SGHVS and FNYEAQ. DNA of the CDR3: TGTGCCAGCAGCCCGGAACAGGGGGGCTACTCCTACAATGAGCAGTTCTTC. It is translated as CASSPEQGGYSYNEQFF.

The chain uses TRBV18 and TRBJ2-3; 12 bases fit TRBD2. Germline values: CDR1 KGHSH, CDR2 LQKENI. V lost 3 bases, J lost 1 base, and 2 bases stayed unmatched. The CDR3 is 16 amino acids. The CDR3 nucleotides read TGTGCCAGCTCACCCCCTAGCGGGGGGGGCACAGATACGCAGTATTTT. Amino acids: CASSPPSGGGTDTQYF.

This clonotype showed up just a few times. The V call is TRBV20-1, the J call TRBJ1-6; 8 bases agree with TRBD1. The germline gives CDR1 DFQATT, CDR2 SNEGSKA (reference sequence). V dropped 1 base and J dropped 5; count of bases not matched to a gene: 4. The CDR3 has 15 amino acids. CDR3 sequence reads: CSARGTGQDNSPLHF. In DNA form, the CDR3 reads TGCAGTGCTAGAGGGACGGGACAGGATAATTCACCCCTCCACTTT.